The rows below give T cell receptor beta chains drawn from one sample of a study of breast tumors, draining lymph nodes, adjacent tissues. TCRdb redid the calling of the multiplex PCR reads with MiXCR, one entry per CDR3 protein. The sample holds approximately 230,000 distinct CDR3 sequences, 30% to 35% seen once. The sequenced sample consisted of axillary lymph node tissue. Receptors originate from a female donor with breast cancer. Some clones in this sample may be carry-over from other donors' samples. Each CDR3 is given with its conserved first and last residue. The order of the fields is J gene, clone size, V gene, D gene, CDR3 protein, CDR3 DNA. The D gene is left open where the match is weak. Clone size appears in some rows only: once, few, many, or a class for an expanded clone.

j_call: TRBJ1-6; clone_size: -; v_call: TRBV2; d_call: -; cdr3_aa: CASSQEAGF; cdr3_nt: TGCGCCAGCAGCCAAGAAGCCGGGTTT
j_call: TRBJ2-5; clone_size: many; v_call: TRBV30; d_call: -; cdr3_aa: CAWSPNRDETQYF; cdr3_nt: TGTGCCTGGAGTCCGAACAGGGACGAGACCCAGTACTTC
j_call: TRBJ2-3; clone_size: -; v_call: TRBV7-3; d_call: -; cdr3_aa: CASSRGDAQRGFPYNEQYF; cdr3_nt: TGTGCCAGCAGCAGAGGGGATGCCCAACGCGGATTCCCTTACAATGAGCAGTATTTT
j_call: TRBJ2-3; clone_size: many; v_call: TRBV20-1; d_call: -; cdr3_aa: CSARRDTQYF; cdr3_nt: TGCAGTGCTAGAAGAGATACGCAGTATTTT
j_call: TRBJ1-4; clone_size: many; v_call: TRBV4-1; d_call: TRBD1; cdr3_aa: CASSQIFGRQGFSEGLFF; cdr3_nt: TGCGCCAGCAGCCAAATTTTCGGACGACAGGGGTTTTCCGAAGGACTGTTTTTT
j_call: TRBJ2-5; clone_size: -; v_call: TRBV30; d_call: -; cdr3_aa: CAWSVYGGPQETQYF; cdr3_nt: TGTGCCTGGAGTGTATATGGGGGACCCCAAGAGACCCAGTACTTC
j_call: TRBJ2-3; clone_size: many; v_call: TRBV6-5; d_call: TRBD2; cdr3_aa: CASSLAGGEDTQYF; cdr3_nt: TGTGCCAGCAGTCTAGCGGGGGGGGAAGATACGCAGTATTTT
j_call: TRBJ2-4; clone_size: few; v_call: TRBV4-3; d_call: -; cdr3_aa: CASSQESASKNIQYF; cdr3_nt: TGCGCCAGCAGCCAAGAATCTGCCTCCAAAAACATTCAGTACTTC
j_call: TRBJ1-5; clone_size: -; v_call: TRBV20-1; d_call: -; cdr3_aa: CSASGLTGLGDNQPQHF; cdr3_nt: TGCAGTGCTAGTGGTTTGACAGGCCTAGGAGACAATCAGCCCCAGCATTTT
j_call: TRBJ1-6; clone_size: -; v_call: TRBV9; d_call: -; cdr3_aa: CASSKKDSNSPLHF; cdr3_nt: TGTGCCAGCAGCAAGAAAGACAGCAATTCACCCCTCCACTTT
j_call: TRBJ1-6; clone_size: many; v_call: TRBV12-3/TRBV12-4; d_call: TRBD1; cdr3_aa: CASSLTGTNSPLHF; cdr3_nt: TGTGCCAGCAGCTTGACAGGGACTAATTCACCCCTCCACTTT
j_call: TRBJ1-1; clone_size: once; v_call: TRBV20-1; d_call: -; cdr3_aa: CSATLGAMNNEAFF; cdr3_nt: TGCAGTGCGACATTGGGGGCGATGAACAATGAAGCTTTCTTT
j_call: TRBJ1-2; clone_size: many; v_call: TRBV9; d_call: -; cdr3_aa: CASSVDGNYGYTF; cdr3_nt: TGTGCCAGCAGCGTAGACGGGAACTATGGCTACACCTTC
j_call: TRBJ1-4; clone_size: few; v_call: TRBV28; d_call: -; cdr3_aa: CASVKARPTNEKLFF; cdr3_nt: TGTGCCAGCGTTAAGGCCAGACCAACTAATGAAAAACTGTTTTTT
j_call: TRBJ2-3; clone_size: many; v_call: TRBV9; d_call: TRBD2; cdr3_aa: CASSVGAGGPPDTQYF; cdr3_nt: TGTGCCAGCAGCGTAGGGGCGGGAGGGCCTCCAGATACGCAGTATTTT
j_call: TRBJ1-2; clone_size: many; v_call: TRBV12-3/TRBV12-4; d_call: TRBD1; cdr3_aa: CASSSSQGKDYGYTF; cdr3_nt: TGTGCCAGCAGTTCCTCACAGGGGAAGGACTATGGCTACACCTTC
j_call: TRBJ2-5; clone_size: -; v_call: TRBV20-1; d_call: TRBD2; cdr3_aa: CSARELARAETQYF; cdr3_nt: TGCAGTGCTAGAGAACTAGCGCGAGCGGAGACCCAGTACTTC
j_call: TRBJ2-7; clone_size: -; v_call: TRBV6-2/TRBV6-3; d_call: -; cdr3_aa: CASSIYLCSVEIAGGHEQHF; cdr3_nt: -
j_call: TRBJ2-1; clone_size: few; v_call: TRBV28; d_call: -; cdr3_aa: CASSYLGKQFF; cdr3_nt: TGTGCCAGCAGTTATCTGGGGAAGCAGTTCTTC
j_call: TRBJ2-7; clone_size: many; v_call: TRBV19; d_call: -; cdr3_aa: CASSDRDRPYEQYF; cdr3_nt: TGTGCCAGTAGTGACCGGGACCGCCCCTACGAGCAGTACTTC
j_call: TRBJ2-2; clone_size: few; v_call: TRBV10-1; d_call: -; cdr3_aa: CATQGGGTGELFF; cdr3_nt: TGCGCCACCCAAGGAGGGGGGACCGGGGAGCTGTTTTTT
j_call: TRBJ2-1; clone_size: -; v_call: TRBV9; d_call: TRBD2; cdr3_aa: CASGPFPTSERADEQFF; cdr3_nt: TGTGCCAGCGGCCCCTTCCCCACTAGCGAGAGGGCCGATGAGCAGTTCTTC
j_call: TRBJ2-7; clone_size: -; v_call: TRBV19; d_call: -; cdr3_aa: CASLARVGEQYF; cdr3_nt: TGTGCCAGCTTAGCCCGGGTCGGAGAGCAGTACTTC
j_call: TRBJ1-5; clone_size: many; v_call: TRBV10-2; d_call: TRBD1; cdr3_aa: CASRDRGFQPQHF; cdr3_nt: TGCGCCAGCAGGGACAGGGGCTTTCAGCCCCAGCATTTT
j_call: TRBJ2-7; clone_size: few; v_call: TRBV20-1; d_call: TRBD2; cdr3_aa: CSARKGLAAYEQYF; cdr3_nt: TGCAGTGCTAGGAAGGGACTAGCGGCATACGAGCAGTACTTC
j_call: TRBJ1-4; clone_size: -; v_call: TRBV14; d_call: -; cdr3_aa: CASSLRSGNEKLFF; cdr3_nt: TGTGCCAGCAGCCTCAGGTCCGGTAATGAAAAACTGTTTTTT
j_call: TRBJ2-7; clone_size: many; v_call: TRBV4-3; d_call: TRBD2; cdr3_aa: CASSQEGLAGDEQYF; cdr3_nt: TGCGCCAGCAGCCAAGAAGGCCTAGCGGGGGACGAGCAGTACTTC
j_call: TRBJ2-7; clone_size: -; v_call: TRBV28; d_call: -; cdr3_aa: CASSMQFQGYEQYF; cdr3_nt: TGTGCCAGCAGCATGCAATTCCAAGGGTACGAGCAGTACTTC
j_call: TRBJ2-1; clone_size: many; v_call: TRBV7-9; d_call: -; cdr3_aa: CASSLDRATRTGFF; cdr3_nt: TGTGCCAGCAGCTTAGATCGAGCGACTCGAACCGGGTTCTTC
j_call: TRBJ2-5; clone_size: many; v_call: TRBV9; d_call: -; cdr3_aa: CASSVGGSGVTQYF; cdr3_nt: TGTGCCAGCAGCGTAGGAGGGTCGGGGGTGACCCAGTACTTC
j_call: TRBJ2-7; clone_size: many; v_call: TRBV19; d_call: -; cdr3_aa: CASSMSAVDYEQYF; cdr3_nt: TGTGCCAGTAGTATGTCGGCGGTTGACTACGAGCAGTACTTC
j_call: TRBJ2-1; clone_size: few; v_call: TRBV5-4; d_call: TRBD2; cdr3_aa: CASSYSTSGSYNEQFF; cdr3_nt: TGTGCCAGCAGCTATTCGACTAGCGGGAGCTACAATGAGCAGTTCTTC
j_call: TRBJ2-3; clone_size: many; v_call: TRBV6-1; d_call: -; cdr3_aa: CASSPTTGKDTQYF; cdr3_nt: TGTGCCAGCAGTCCCACAACAGGGAAGGATACGCAGTATTTT
j_call: TRBJ2-3; clone_size: -; v_call: TRBV7-9; d_call: TRBD2; cdr3_aa: CASSFTTSGVSADTQYF; cdr3_nt: TGTGCCAGCAGCTTTACGACTAGCGGGGTTAGCGCAGATACGCAGTATTTT
j_call: TRBJ1-5; clone_size: many; v_call: TRBV20-1; d_call: -; cdr3_aa: CGVRLYDSGQPQHF; cdr3_nt: TGCGGTGTAAGACTCTATGACAGTGGACAGCCCCAGCATTTT
j_call: TRBJ2-7; clone_size: many; v_call: TRBV2; d_call: -; cdr3_aa: CASTLRGTPYEQYF; cdr3_nt: TGTGCCAGCACTCTGAGGGGAACGCCCTACGAGCAGTACTTC
j_call: TRBJ2-1; clone_size: -; v_call: TRBV2; d_call: -; cdr3_aa: CAREGAKYGNEQFF; cdr3_nt: TGTGCCAGGGAGGGGGCTAAATATGGCAATGAGCAGTTCTTC
j_call: TRBJ1-2; clone_size: many; v_call: TRBV3-1; d_call: -; cdr3_aa: CASSPDMWTSYGYTF; cdr3_nt: TGTGCCAGCAGCCCAGATATGTGGACTAGCTATGGCTACACCTTC
j_call: TRBJ2-7; clone_size: -; v_call: TRBV7-3; d_call: TRBD2; cdr3_aa: CASSLVGTSVKQYF; cdr3_nt: TGTGCCAGCAGTTTAGTGGGGACTAGCGTCAAGCAGTACTTC
j_call: TRBJ2-7; clone_size: many; v_call: TRBV11-1; d_call: TRBD1; cdr3_aa: CASRGTGGLQYF; cdr3_nt: TGTGCCAGCAGGGGGACAGGGGGCTTGCAGTACTTC
j_call: TRBJ2-7; clone_size: many; v_call: TRBV6-6; d_call: -; cdr3_aa: CASRPGRSYYEQYF; cdr3_nt: TGTGCCAGCAGACCGGGACGGAGCTACTACGAGCAGTACTTC
j_call: TRBJ2-7; clone_size: -; v_call: TRBV25-1; d_call: TRBD1; cdr3_aa: CASSGPTGVGNEQYF; cdr3_nt: TGTGCCAGCAGTGGACCGACAGGGGTGGGTAACGAGCAGTACTTC
j_call: TRBJ1-2; clone_size: many; v_call: TRBV5-6; d_call: TRBD1; cdr3_aa: CASRLRQGSFNYGYTF; cdr3_nt: TGTGCCAGCAGACTACGACAGGGGAGTTTTAACTATGGCTACACCTTC
j_call: TRBJ2-2; clone_size: -; v_call: TRBV20-1; d_call: TRBD2; cdr3_aa: CSARKGTSGELFF; cdr3_nt: TGCAGTGCTAGGAAAGGGACTAGCGGGGAGCTGTTTTTT
j_call: TRBJ2-7; clone_size: many; v_call: TRBV3-1; d_call: -; cdr3_aa: CASSQVTWSYEQYF; cdr3_nt: TGTGCCAGCAGCCAAGTGACCTGGTCCTACGAGCAGTACTTC
j_call: TRBJ1-2; clone_size: many; v_call: TRBV7-9; d_call: -; cdr3_aa: CASSFGEAYGYTF; cdr3_nt: TGTGCCAGCAGCTTCGGAGAGGCCTATGGCTACACCTTC
j_call: TRBJ2-3; clone_size: -; v_call: TRBV6-1; d_call: TRBD2; cdr3_aa: CASSEVSGVADTQYF; cdr3_nt: TGTGCCAGCAGTGAAGTTAGCGGGGTCGCAGATACGCAGTATTTT
j_call: TRBJ2-2; clone_size: many; v_call: TRBV29-1; d_call: TRBD1; cdr3_aa: CSVRVTGDYTGELFF; cdr3_nt: TGCAGCGTTCGGGTGACAGGGGATTACACCGGGGAGCTGTTTTTT
j_call: TRBJ1-5; clone_size: many; v_call: TRBV6-1; d_call: -; cdr3_aa: CASSEGVLGNQPQHF; cdr3_nt: TGTGCCAGCAGCGAGGGGGTTCTGGGGAATCAGCCCCAGCATTTT
j_call: TRBJ2-1; clone_size: many; v_call: TRBV9; d_call: TRBD2; cdr3_aa: CASSVGTSGSYEQFF; cdr3_nt: TGTGCCAGCAGCGTAGGGACTAGCGGGAGCTATGAGCAGTTCTTC
j_call: TRBJ2-2; clone_size: many; v_call: TRBV11-3; d_call: -; cdr3_aa: CASSLRGGTTGELFF; cdr3_nt: TGTGCCAGCAGCTTAAGGGGGGGGACCACCGGGGAGCTGTTTTTT
j_call: TRBJ2-7; clone_size: -; v_call: TRBV24-1; d_call: -; cdr3_aa: CAKIGSGSYEQYF; cdr3_nt: TGTGCCAAGATTGGGAGCGGATCCTACGAGCAGTACTTC
j_call: TRBJ2-3; clone_size: many; v_call: TRBV5-1; d_call: TRBD2; cdr3_aa: CASSHTSGATDTQYF; cdr3_nt: TGCGCCAGCAGCCACACTAGCGGGGCCACAGATACGCAGTATTTT